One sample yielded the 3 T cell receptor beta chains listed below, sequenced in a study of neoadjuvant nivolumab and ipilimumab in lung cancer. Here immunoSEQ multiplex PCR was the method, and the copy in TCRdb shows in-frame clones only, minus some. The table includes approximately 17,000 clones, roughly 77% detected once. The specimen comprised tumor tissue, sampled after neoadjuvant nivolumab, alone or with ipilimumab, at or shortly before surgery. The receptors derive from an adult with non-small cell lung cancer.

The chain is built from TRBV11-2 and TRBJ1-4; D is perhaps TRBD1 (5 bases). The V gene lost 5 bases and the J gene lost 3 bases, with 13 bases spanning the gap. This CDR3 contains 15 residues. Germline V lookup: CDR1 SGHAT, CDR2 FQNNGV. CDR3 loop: CASSLSAGANEKLFF. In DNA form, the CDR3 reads TGTGCCAGCAGCCTATCCGCGGGGGCTAATGAAAAACTGTTTTTT.

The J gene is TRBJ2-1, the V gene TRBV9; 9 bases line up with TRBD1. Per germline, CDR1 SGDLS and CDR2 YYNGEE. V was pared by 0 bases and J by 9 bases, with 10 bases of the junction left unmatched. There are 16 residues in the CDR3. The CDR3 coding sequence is TGTGCCAGCAGCGTAGAGACAGGGGGTGCTTACGGTGAGCAGTTCTTC. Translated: CASSVETGGAYGEQFF.

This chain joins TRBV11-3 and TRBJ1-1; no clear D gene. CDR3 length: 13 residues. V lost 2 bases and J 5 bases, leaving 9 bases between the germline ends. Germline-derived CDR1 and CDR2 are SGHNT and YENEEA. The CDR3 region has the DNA TGTGCCAGCAGCTTACGGGGAGGAACTGAAGCTTTCTTT. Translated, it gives CASSLRGGTEAFF.